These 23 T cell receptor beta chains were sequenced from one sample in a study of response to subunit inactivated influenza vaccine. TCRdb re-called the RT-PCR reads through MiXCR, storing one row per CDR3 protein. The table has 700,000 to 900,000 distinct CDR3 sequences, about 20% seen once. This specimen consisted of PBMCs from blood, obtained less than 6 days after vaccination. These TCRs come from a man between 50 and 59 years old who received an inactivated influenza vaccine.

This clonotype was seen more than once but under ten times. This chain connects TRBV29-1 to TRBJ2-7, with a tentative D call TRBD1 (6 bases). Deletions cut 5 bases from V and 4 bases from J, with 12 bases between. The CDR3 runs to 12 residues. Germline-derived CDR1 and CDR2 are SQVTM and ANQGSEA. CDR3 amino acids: CSVTGFRYEQYF. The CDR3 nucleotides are TGCAGCGTTACAGGGTTTCGGTACGAGCAGTACTTC.

The CDR3: CASEGTSYEQFF. CDR3 coding DNA: TGTGCCAGCGAAGGGACTAGCTATGAGCAGTTCTTC. J is TRBJ2-1 and V is TRBV7-9; 9 nucleotides align to TRBD2. Germline values: CDR1 SEHNR, CDR2 FQNEAQ (reference sequence). Losses at the gene ends were 8 bases for V and 8 bases for J; bases not matched to a gene: 4. The CDR3 sequence is 12 residues long.

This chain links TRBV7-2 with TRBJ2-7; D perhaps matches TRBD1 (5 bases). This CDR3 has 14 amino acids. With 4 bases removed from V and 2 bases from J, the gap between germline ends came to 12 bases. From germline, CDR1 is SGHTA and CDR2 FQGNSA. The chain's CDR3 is CASSYSQGPYEQYF. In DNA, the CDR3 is TGTGCCAGCAGCTATTCCCAGGGCCCCTACGAGCAGTACTTC.

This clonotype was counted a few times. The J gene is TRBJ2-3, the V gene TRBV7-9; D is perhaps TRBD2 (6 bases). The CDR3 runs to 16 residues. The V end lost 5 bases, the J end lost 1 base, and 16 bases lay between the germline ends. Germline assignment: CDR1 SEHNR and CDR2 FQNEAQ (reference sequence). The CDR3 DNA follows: TGTGCCAGCAGCCAATGGATGGGGGGACGCACAGATACGCAGTATTTT. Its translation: CASSQWMGGRTDTQYF.

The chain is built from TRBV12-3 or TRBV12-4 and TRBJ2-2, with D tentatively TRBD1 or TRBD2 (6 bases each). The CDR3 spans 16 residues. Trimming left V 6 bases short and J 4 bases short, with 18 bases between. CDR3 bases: TGTGCCAGCAGACACGGAGGCACGGGGGCCACCGGGGAGCTGTTTTTT. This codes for CASRHGGTGATGELFF.

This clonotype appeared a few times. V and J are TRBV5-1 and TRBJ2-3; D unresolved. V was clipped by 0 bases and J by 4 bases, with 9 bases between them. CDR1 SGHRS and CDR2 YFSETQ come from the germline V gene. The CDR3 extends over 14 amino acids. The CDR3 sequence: CASSLASRPDTQYF. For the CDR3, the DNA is TGCGCCAGCAGCTTGGCCAGCCGCCCAGATACGCAGTATTTT. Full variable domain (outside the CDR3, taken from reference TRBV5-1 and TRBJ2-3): KAGVTQTPRYLIKTRGQQVTLSCSPISGHRSVSWYQQTPGQGLQFLFEYFSETQRNKGNFPGRFSGRQFSNSRSEMNVSTLELGDSALYLCASSLASRPDTQYFGPGTRLTVL.

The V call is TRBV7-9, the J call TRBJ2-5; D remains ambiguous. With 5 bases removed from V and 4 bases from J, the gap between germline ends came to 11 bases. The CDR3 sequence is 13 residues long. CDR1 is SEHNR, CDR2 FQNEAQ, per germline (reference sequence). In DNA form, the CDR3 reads TGTGCCAGCAGCACCTGGGATACAGAGACCCAGTACTTC. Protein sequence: CASSTWDTETQYF.

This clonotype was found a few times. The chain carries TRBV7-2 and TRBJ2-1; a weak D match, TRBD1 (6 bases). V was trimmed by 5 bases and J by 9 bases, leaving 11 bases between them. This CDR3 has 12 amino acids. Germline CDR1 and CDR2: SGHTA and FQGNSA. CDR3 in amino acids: CASSPTGSEQFF. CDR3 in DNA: TGTGCCAGCAGCCCTACAGGGTCTGAGCAGTTCTTC.

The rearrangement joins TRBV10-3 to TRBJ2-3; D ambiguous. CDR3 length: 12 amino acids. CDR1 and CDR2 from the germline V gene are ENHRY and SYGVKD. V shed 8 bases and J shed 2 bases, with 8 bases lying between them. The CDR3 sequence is CAISWDTDTQYF. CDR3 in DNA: TGTGCCATCTCCTGGGACACAGATACGCAGTATTTT.

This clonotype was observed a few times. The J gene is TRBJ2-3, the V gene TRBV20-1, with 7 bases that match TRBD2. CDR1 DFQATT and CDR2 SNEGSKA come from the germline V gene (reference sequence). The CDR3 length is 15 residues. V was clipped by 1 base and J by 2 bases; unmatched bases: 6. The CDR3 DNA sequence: TGCAGTGCTAGAGTAGGTGGGAGGGCCACAGATACGCAGTATTTT. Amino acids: CSARVGGRATDTQYF.

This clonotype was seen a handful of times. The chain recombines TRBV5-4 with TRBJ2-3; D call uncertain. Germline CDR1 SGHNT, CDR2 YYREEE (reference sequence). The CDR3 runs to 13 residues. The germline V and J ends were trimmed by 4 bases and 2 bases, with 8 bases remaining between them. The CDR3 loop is CASSPYTTDTQYF. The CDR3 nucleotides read TGTGCCAGCAGCCCTTACACCACAGATACGCAGTATTTT.

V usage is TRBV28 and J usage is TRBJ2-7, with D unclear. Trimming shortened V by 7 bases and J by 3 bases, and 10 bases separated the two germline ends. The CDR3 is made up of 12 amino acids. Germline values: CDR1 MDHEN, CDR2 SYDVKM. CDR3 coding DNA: TGTGCCAGCAACGGACCGAACTACGAGCAGTACTTC. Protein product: CASNGPNYEQYF.

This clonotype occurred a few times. The CDR3 here is CASSYQGSNEKLFF. The CDR3 coding sequence is TGTGCCAGCAGCTATCAGGGGTCTAATGAAAAACTGTTTTTT. The gene calls are TRBV5-6 and TRBJ1-4, with a weak D call TRBD1 (6 bases). V gave up 3 bases and J gave up 3 bases, with 9 bases separating them. CDR1 is SGHDT and CDR2 is YYEEEE in the germline V gene. This CDR3 contains 14 residues. The entire variable domain, with the rest obtained from reference TRBV5-6 and TRBJ1-4, is as follows: DAGVTQSPTHLIKTRGQQVTLRCSPKSGHDTVSWYQQALGQGPQFIFQYYEEEERQRGNFPDRFSGHQFPNYSSELNVNALLLGDSALYLCASSYQGSNEKLFFGSGTQLSVL.

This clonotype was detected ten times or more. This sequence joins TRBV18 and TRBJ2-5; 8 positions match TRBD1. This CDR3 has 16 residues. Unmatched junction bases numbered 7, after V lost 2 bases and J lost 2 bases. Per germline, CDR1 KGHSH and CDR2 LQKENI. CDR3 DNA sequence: TGTGCCAGCTCACCAGTCAGCCAGGGGGCTCAAGAGACCCAGTACTTC. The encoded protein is CASSPVSQGAQETQYF.

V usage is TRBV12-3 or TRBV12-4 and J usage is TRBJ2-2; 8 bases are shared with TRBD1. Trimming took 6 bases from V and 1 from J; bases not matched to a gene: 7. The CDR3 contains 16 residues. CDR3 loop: CASRPPGQVNTGELFF. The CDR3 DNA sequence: TGTGCCAGCAGGCCACCGGGACAGGTGAACACCGGGGAGCTGTTTTTT.

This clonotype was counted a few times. Here the CDR3 DNA reads TGTGCCAGCAGCTCGACGTTGATTGGTGAGCAGTTCTTC. Translated, it gives CASSSTLIGEQFF. This sequence joins TRBV7-9 and TRBJ2-1, with unresolved D. The CDR3 runs 13 residues. Germline CDR1 reads SEHNR; CDR2 reads FQNEAQ (reference sequence). Deletions cut 4 bases from V and 9 bases from J, with 13 bases between.

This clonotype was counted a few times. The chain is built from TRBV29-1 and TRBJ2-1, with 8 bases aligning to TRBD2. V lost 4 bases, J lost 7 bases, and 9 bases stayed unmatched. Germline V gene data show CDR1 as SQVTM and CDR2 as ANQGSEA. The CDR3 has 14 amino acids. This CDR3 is CSVVSGRAWNEQFF. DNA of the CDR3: TGCAGCGTTGTGTCCGGGAGGGCCTGGAATGAGCAGTTCTTC.

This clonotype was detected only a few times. CDR3 loop: CASSFAGTGNTIYF. CDR3 coding DNA: TGTGCCAGCAGTTTTGCGGGGACTGGAAACACCATATATTTT. The chain combines TRBV27 with TRBJ1-3; D is unclear. Deletions cut 3 bases from V and 2 bases from J, with 8 bases between. Germline loops: CDR1 MNHEY, CDR2 SMNVEV (reference sequence). The CDR3 has 14 residues.

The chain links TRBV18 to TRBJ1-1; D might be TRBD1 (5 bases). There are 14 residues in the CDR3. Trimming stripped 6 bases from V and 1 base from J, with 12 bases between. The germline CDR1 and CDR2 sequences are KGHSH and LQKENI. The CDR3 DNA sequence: TGTGCCAGCTCGCGCGCCGGGGGGAACACTGAAGCTTTCTTT. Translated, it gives CASSRAGGNTEAFF.

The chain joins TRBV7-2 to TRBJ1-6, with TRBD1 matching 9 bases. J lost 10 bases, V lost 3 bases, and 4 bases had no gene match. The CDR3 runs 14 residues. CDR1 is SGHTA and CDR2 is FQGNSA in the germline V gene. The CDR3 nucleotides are TGTGCCAGCAGCTTCGGACAGGGGAGCTCACCCCTCCACTTT. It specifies CASSFGQGSSPLHF.

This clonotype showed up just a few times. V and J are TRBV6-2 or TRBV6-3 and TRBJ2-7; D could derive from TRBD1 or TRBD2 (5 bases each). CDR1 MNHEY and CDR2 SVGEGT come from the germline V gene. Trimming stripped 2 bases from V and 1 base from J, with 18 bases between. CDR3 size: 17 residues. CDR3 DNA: TGTGCCAGCAGTTACGGGACGGTGGAAAGAATATCCTACGAGCAGTACTTC. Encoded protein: CASSYGTVERISYEQYF.

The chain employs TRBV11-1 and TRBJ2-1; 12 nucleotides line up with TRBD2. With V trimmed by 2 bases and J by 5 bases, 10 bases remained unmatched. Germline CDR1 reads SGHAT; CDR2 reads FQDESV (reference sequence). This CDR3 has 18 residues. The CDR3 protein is CASSLPLRLAGAHNEQFF. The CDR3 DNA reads TGTGCCAGCAGCTTACCATTAAGACTAGCGGGAGCACACAATGAGCAGTTCTTC.

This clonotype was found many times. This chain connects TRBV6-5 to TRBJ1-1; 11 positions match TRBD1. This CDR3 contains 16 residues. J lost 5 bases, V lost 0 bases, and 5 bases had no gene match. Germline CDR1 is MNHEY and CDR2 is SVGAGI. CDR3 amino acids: CASSYSLDRGPTEAFF. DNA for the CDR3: TGTGCCAGCAGTTACTCCCTGGACAGGGGGCCTACTGAAGCTTTCTTT.